Sequencing of this T cell receptor beta chain was carried out in a study of T cells in Graves' hyperthyroidism and ophthalmopathy. Overall study findings and caveats: Among thyroid clonotypes expanded above 0.001, most also appeared in blood.

As to this clonotype: Its antigen remains unidentified.

RNA transcripts provided the source from which TCR beta CDR3 regions were amplified. Researchers ran a first-round RT-PCR on the TCR CDR3 using the HTBI primer set. TCRdb recomputed calls from the multiplex PCR reads with MiXCR, one row per CDR3 protein. The data show about 420,000 distinct CDR3 sequences, with roughly 15% seen just once and about 5% held by the top ten. The germline CDR1 and CDR2 sequences are SQVTM and ANQGSEA. V dropped 8 bases and J dropped 7; count of bases not matched to a gene: 13. This CDR3 region has 14 residues. V gene TRBV29-1 combines with J gene TRBJ2-1, with 8 positions matching TRBD1. The sequenced material came from blood. The TCR comes from a woman aged 18 to 35 with Graves' hyperthyroidism. Here the CDR3 reads CSSPTGAPGNEQFF. The CDR3 DNA follows: TGCAGCTCTCCGACAGGGGCCCCAGGGAATGAGCAGTTCTTC.